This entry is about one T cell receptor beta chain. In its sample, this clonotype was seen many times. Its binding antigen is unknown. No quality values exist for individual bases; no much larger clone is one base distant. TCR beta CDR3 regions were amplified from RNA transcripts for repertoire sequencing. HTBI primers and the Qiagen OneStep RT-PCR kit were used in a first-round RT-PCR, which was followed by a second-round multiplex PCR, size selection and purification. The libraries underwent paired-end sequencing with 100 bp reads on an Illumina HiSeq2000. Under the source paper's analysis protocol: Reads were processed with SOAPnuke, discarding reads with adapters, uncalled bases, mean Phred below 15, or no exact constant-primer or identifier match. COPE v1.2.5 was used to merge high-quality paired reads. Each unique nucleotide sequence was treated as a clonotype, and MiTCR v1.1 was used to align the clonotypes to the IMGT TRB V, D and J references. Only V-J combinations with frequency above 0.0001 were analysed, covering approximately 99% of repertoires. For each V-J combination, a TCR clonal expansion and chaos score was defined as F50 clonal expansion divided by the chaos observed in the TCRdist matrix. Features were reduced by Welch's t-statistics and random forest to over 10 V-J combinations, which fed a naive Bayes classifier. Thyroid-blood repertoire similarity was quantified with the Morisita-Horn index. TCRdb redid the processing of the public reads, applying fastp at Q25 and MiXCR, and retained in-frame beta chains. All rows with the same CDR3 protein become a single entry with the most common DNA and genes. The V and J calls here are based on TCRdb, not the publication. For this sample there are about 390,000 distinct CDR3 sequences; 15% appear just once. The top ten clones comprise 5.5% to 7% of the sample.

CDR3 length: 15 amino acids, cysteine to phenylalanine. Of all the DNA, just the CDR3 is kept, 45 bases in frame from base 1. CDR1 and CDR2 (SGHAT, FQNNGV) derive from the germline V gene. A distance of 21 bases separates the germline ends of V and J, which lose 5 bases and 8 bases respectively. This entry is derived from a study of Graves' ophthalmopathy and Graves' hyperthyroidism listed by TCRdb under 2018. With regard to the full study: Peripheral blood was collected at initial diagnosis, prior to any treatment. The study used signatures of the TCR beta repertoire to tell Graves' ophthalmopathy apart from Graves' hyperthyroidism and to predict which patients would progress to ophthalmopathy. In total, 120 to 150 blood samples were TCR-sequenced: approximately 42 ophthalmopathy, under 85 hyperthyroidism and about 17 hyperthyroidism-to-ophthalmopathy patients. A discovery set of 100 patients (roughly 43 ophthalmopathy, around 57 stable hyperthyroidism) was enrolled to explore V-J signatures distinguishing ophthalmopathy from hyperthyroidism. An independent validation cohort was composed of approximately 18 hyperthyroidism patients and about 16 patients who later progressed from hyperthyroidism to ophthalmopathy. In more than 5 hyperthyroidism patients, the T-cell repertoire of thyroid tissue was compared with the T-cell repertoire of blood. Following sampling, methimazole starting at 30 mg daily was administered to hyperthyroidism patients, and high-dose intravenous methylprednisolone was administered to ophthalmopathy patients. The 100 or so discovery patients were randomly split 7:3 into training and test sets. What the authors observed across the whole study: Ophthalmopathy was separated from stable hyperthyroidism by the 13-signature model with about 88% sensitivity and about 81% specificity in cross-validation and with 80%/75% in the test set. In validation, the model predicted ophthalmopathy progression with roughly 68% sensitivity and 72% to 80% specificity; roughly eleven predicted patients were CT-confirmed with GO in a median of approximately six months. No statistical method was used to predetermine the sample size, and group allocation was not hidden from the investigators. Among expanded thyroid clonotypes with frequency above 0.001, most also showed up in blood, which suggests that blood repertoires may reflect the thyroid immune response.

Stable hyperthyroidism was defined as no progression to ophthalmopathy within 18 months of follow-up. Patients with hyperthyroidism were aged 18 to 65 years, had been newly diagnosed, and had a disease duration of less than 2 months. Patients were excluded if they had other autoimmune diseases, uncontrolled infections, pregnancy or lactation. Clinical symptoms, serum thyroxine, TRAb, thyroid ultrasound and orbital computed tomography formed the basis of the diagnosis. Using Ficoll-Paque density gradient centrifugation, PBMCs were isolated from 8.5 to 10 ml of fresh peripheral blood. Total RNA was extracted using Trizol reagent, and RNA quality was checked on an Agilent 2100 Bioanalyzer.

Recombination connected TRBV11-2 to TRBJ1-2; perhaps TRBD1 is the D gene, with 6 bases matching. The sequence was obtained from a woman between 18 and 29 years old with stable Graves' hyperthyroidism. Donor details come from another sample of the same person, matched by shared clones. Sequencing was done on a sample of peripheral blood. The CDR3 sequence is CASSLRTATVYGYTF. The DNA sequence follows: TGTGCCAGCAGCCTACGGACAGCGACGGTGTACGGCTACACCTTC. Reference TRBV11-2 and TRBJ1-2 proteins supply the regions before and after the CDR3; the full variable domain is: EAGVAQSPRYKIIEKRQSVAFWCNPISGHATLYWYQQILGQGPKLLIQFQNNGVVDDSQLPKDRFSAERLKGVDSTLKIQPAKLEDSAVYLCASSLRTATVYGYTFGSGTRLTVV.